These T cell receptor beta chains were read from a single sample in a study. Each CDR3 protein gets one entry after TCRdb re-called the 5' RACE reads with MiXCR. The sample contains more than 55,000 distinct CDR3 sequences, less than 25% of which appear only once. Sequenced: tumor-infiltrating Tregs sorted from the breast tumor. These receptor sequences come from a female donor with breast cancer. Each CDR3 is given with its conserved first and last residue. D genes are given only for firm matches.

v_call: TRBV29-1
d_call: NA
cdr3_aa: CSVVVWTPRISLTEAFF

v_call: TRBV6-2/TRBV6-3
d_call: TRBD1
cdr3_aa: CASSGDRAPHADTQYF

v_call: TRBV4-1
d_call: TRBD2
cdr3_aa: CASSQVTSGSNEQFF

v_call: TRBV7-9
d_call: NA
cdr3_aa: CASSLGSGAATEAFF

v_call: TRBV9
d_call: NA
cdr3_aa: CASSVDYNEQFF

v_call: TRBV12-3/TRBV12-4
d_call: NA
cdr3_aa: CASSLAGPGTEAFF

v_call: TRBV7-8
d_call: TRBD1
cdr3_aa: CASSPRQGILANEKLFF

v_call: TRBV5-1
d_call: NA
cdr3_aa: CASSLEPSSYEQYF

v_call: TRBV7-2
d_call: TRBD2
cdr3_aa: CASSRRGENEQFF

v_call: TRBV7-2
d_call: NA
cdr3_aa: CASSQSYNEQFF

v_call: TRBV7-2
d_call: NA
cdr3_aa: CASSLGGHANTGELFF

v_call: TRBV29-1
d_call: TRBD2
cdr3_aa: CSVYPGAGGRNEQFF

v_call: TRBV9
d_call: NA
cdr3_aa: CASSVSQGWTDTQYF

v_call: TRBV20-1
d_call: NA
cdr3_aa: CSARSRISGYNEQFF

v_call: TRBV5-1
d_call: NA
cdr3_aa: CASSLDQAMAFF

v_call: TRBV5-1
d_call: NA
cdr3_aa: CASSFKARRATDTQYF

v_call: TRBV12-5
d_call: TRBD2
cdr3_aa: CASGFPGTSGIIAQFF

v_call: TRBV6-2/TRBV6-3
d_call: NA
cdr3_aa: CASNTGTIDGYTF

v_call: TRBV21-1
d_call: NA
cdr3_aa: CASSKRGGRDTDTQYF

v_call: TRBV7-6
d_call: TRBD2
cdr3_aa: CARSQTGGEQYF

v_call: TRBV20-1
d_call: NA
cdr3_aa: CSARDQSGSDGYTF

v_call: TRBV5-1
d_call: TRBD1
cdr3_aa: CASSCDRGHSEQHF

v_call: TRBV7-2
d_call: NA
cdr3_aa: CASILSRSTQYF

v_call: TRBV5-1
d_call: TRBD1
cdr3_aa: CASSLGTGEGQPQHF

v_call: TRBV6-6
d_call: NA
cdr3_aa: CASSYKQGKAGNTIYF

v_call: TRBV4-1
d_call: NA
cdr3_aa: CASSPVLLSYEQYF

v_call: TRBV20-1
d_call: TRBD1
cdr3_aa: CSARDSQGAGELFF

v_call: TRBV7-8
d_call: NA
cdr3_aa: CASSPTRTLPNYGYTF

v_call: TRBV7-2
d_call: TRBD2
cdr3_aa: CASSLELRGGTDTQYF

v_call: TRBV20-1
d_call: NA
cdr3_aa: CSATVKHSGNTIYF

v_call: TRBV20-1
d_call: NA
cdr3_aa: CRAPRGGGEQYF

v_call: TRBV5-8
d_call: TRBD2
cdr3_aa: CASNLAGGPNIQYF

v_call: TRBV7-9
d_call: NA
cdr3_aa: CASRLAFRNTEAFF

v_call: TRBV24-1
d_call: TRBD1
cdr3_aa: CATSGRTGDAFF

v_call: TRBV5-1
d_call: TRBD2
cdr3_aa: CASSFGAGGSQETQYF

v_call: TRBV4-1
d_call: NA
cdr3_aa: CASSQGGFRGLDEEQYF

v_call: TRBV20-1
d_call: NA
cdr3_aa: CSARDVKVQAPLHF

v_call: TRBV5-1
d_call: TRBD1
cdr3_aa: CASSPTEFDRGRNSPLHF

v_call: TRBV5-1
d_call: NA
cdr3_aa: CASSLEGTPEAFF

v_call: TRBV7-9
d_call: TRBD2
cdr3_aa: CASSLAGREQFF

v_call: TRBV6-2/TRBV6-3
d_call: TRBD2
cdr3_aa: CASSQGSGGGPNEQFF

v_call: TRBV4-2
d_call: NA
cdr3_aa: CASSQDPGQGNEQYF

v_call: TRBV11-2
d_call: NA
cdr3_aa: CASSLEVAEQFF

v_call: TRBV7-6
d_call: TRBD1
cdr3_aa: CASSLGVGQGAYEQYF

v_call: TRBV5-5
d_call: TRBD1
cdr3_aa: CASTLTHRQGRYLGEETLYF

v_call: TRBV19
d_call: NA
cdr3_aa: CASSMGRLHQPQHF